The text below deals with one T cell receptor (beta chain). The data stem from a study of blood T cell repertoires in COVID-19. V was trimmed by 6 bases and J by 2 bases, leaving 8 bases between them. The CDR3 consists of 14 residues. Germline V gene data show CDR1 as MNHEY and CDR2 as SVGEGT. As processed by the authors: Estimates of nucleated cell counts were drawn from the amplification of reference gene primers. Clones were sequenced by immunoSEQ multiplex PCR, and TCRdb holds only the in-frame ones, with some missing. The DNA was the basis for D and trimming; V, J and clone size are from that table. The profile shows roughly 41,000 clones, approximately 90% of them singletons.

Sequenced material: peripheral blood. The chain uses TRBV6-2 or TRBV6-3 and TRBJ2-6; no definite D call. The receptor was isolated from a human donor in a cohort sampled during active COVID-19. The CDR3 nucleotides are TGTGCCAGCAGCGACATGGCTGGGGCCAACGTCCTGACTTTC. Protein: CASSDMAGANVLTF.